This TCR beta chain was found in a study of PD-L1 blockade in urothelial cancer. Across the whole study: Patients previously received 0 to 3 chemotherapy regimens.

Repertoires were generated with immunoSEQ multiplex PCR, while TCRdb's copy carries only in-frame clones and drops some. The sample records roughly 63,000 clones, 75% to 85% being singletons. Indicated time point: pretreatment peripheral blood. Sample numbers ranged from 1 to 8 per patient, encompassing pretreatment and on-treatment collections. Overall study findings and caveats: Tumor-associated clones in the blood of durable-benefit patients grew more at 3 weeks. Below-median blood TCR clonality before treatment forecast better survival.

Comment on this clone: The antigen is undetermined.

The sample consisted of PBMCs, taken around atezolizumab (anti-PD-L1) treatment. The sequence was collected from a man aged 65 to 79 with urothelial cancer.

CDR3 DNA: TGCGCCAGCAGCTTGGTAGCGGCGCCAGATACGCAGTATTTT. Encoded protein: CASSLVAAPDTQYF. The chain combines TRBV5-1 with TRBJ2-3, with D perhaps matching TRBD2 (6 bases). Germline loops: CDR1 SGHRS, CDR2 YFSETQ. The CDR3 extends over 14 amino acids. Deletions cut 0 bases from V and 4 bases from J, with 9 bases between.